The 26 T cell receptor beta chains listed next were all sequenced from one sample in a study of cytomegalovirus exposure and HLA in healthy donors. The PCR had 60 Vbeta and 13 Jbeta primers. Repertoires were generated with immunoSEQ multiplex PCR, while TCRdb's copy carries only in-frame clones and drops some. Here the sample spans just over 200,000 clones, 80% to 85% being singletons. The material sequenced was PBMCs. All receptors derive from a woman aged 40 to 50 in good health and CMV-seronegative.

This chain joins TRBV5-5 and TRBJ2-7; D perhaps matches TRBD1 (5 bases). The V gene lost 0 bases and the J gene lost 3 bases, with 13 bases spanning the gap. Germline assignment: CDR1 SGHKS and CDR2 YYEKEE (reference sequence). The CDR3 is 15 amino acids. The CDR3 DNA follows: TGTGCCAGCAGCTTGGATGACAGTGGAATCTACGAGCAGTACTTC. The encoded protein is CASSLDDSGIYEQYF.

A word on this clone: Different DNA sequences within this sample yield the same CDR3. The chain couples TRBV27 to TRBJ2-3; 11 bases align to TRBD2. The CDR3 has 16 residues. The germline V gene has CDR1 MNHEY and CDR2 SMNVEV (reference sequence). J was trimmed by 0 bases and V by 4 bases; bases with no gene match: 3. The CDR3 loop is CASSSGLAGSTDTQYF. The CDR3, as DNA: TGTGCCAGCAGTTCTGGACTAGCGGGTAGCACAGATACGCAGTATTTT.

A few counts support this clone. CDR3 loop: CASSRPSTGVAFF. The CDR3 coding sequence is TGCGCCAGCAGCCGACCCTCGACGGGAGTAGCTTTCTTT. The rearrangement joins TRBV4-1 to TRBJ1-1; no definite D call. CDR1 and CDR2 (germline): MGHRA, YSYEKL. Trimming shortened V by 4 bases and J by 10 bases, and 16 bases separated the two germline ends. This CDR3 has 13 amino acids.

The chain links TRBV9 to TRBJ2-7; 12 nucleotides align to TRBD1. This CDR3 comprises 15 residues. V lost 0 bases to trimming and J lost 5 bases; unmatched junction nucleotides: 3. CDR1 and CDR2 (germline): SGDLS, YYNGEE. CDR3 sequence: CASSVDGTGGNEQYF. In nucleotides, the CDR3 is TGTGCCAGCAGCGTAGATGGGACAGGGGGCAACGAGCAGTACTTC.

This sequence joins TRBV6-1 and TRBJ2-5, with TRBD1 matching over 7 bases. This CDR3 is 18 amino acids long. V lost 2 bases, J lost 4 bases, and 16 bases stayed unmatched. Germline V gene sequence: CDR1 MNHNS, CDR2 SASEGT. CDR3 in DNA: TGTGCCAGCAGTGAAAGGGGTGTATTCAAGGGGGCTGGAGAGACCCAGTACTTC. Amino acids: CASSERGVFKGAGETQYF.

This clone has a handful of counts. The rearrangement joins TRBV28 to TRBJ2-7, with D tentatively TRBD1 (5 bases). CDR1 MDHEN and CDR2 SYDVKM come from the germline V gene. Between the trimmed V and J ends, which lost 2 bases and 5 bases, there was a span of 13 bases. The CDR3 is 14 amino acids. The CDR3 DNA follows: TGTGCCAGCAGTTTACAGCAGGGCGGCAACGAGCAGTACTTC. Its translation: CASSLQQGGNEQYF.

The chain links TRBV19 to TRBJ2-1; 8 nucleotides match TRBD2. The J segment lost 8 bases and the V segment lost 6 bases, leaving 6 bases of the junction unmatched. The CDR3 sequence is 13 residues long. In germline, CDR1 is LNHDA, CDR2 SQIVND (reference sequence). CDR3 nucleotides: TGTGCCAGTAGACTTGGACTAGCTCATGAGCAGTTCTTC. Translated: CASRLGLAHEQFF.

V gene TRBV30 combines with J gene TRBJ2-1; TRBD2 matches at 8 bases. The CDR3 length is 11 residues. Germline CDR1 reads GTSNPN; CDR2 reads SVGIG (reference sequence). The CDR3 DNA reads TGTATGAGCGGGAGACGGAATGAGCAGTTCTTC. The encoded protein is CMSGRRNEQFF. The full variable domain, rest sourced from reference TRBV30 and TRBJ2-1, is SQTIHQWPATLVQPVGSPLSLECTVEGTSNPNLYWYRQAAGRGLQLLFYSVGIGQISSEVPQNLSASRPQDRQFILSSKKLLLSDSGFYLCMSGRRNEQFFGPGTRLTVL.

The CDR3 here is CASSLRGGGTQETQYF. In DNA form, the CDR3 reads TGTGCCAGCAGTTTACGGGGTGGGGGGACCCAAGAGACCCAGTACTTC. The rearrangement uses TRBV28 and TRBJ2-5; D perhaps matches TRBD2 (6 bases). V was clipped by 2 bases and J by 1 base, with 14 bases between them. This CDR3 has 16 amino acids. Per germline, CDR1 MDHEN and CDR2 SYDVKM.

The chain employs TRBV7-6 and TRBJ2-5; TRBD1 might be the D (5 bases). This CDR3 is built from 19 residues. With 0 bases removed from V and 2 bases from J, the gap between germline ends came to 22 bases. The germline V gene encodes CDR1 SGHVS and CDR2 FNYEAQ. The CDR3 region is CASSLAGQEEPNPQETQYF. DNA of the CDR3: TGTGCCAGCAGCTTAGCCGGACAAGAAGAACCAAACCCTCAAGAGACCCAGTACTTC.

The chain employs TRBV7-2 and TRBJ1-1; D gene unclear. Trimming took 2 bases from V and 1 from J, leaving 14 bases between them. Germline V gives CDR1 SGHTA, CDR2 FQGNSA. The CDR3 has 16 residues. The CDR3 reads CASSLLAGFKNTEAFF. The CDR3, as DNA: TGTGCCAGCAGCTTATTGGCAGGCTTTAAGAACACTGAAGCTTTCTTT.

The V and J genes are TRBV28 and TRBJ1-3; the match to TRBD1 covers 8 bases. Trimming removed 10 bases from V and 2 bases from J; junction bases left unmatched: 4. Germline-derived CDR1 and CDR2 are MDHEN and SYDVKM. The CDR3 runs 13 residues. The CDR3 region has the DNA TGTGCCATTGGACAGGGAGCTGGAAACACCATATATTTT. Amino acids: CAIGQGAGNTIYF.

The chain couples TRBV2 to TRBJ2-7, with 7 bases identical to TRBD1. Germline V lookup: CDR1 SNHLY, CDR2 FYNNEI. Losses at the gene ends were 6 bases for V and 1 base for J; bases not matched to a gene: 9. The CDR3 runs 15 residues. The CDR3 sequence is CASSDSRDRSYEQYF. CDR3 sequence (DNA): TGTGCCAGCAGCGACAGTCGGGACAGATCCTACGAGCAGTACTTC.

V and J are TRBV6-4 and TRBJ2-3; 9 nucleotides agree with TRBD2. Germline V lookup: CDR1 MRHNA, CDR2 SNTAGT. The CDR3 totals 17 residues. V dropped 3 bases and J dropped 5; count of bases not matched to a gene: 12. The chain's CDR3 is CASSEGVTSGPKDTQYF. The CDR3, as DNA: TGTGCCAGCAGTGAAGGGGTAACTAGCGGGCCCAAAGATACGCAGTATTTT.

In regard to this clone: The sample holds other DNA sequences that translate to the same CDR3. The rearrangement uses TRBV10-1 and TRBJ1-1, with D uncertain. Germline V gives CDR1 WNHNN, CDR2 SYGVQD (reference sequence). The CDR3 sequence is 13 residues long. With 4 bases removed from V and 3 bases from J, the gap between germline ends came to 9 bases. The CDR3 protein is CASSGPHDTEAFF. CDR3 in DNA: TGCGCCAGCAGTGGGCCACATGACACTGAAGCTTTCTTT.

The chain recombines TRBV7-2 with TRBJ2-3, with 8 bases aligning to TRBD2. The CDR3 is made up of 15 amino acids. The trim removed 2 bases at V and 6 bases at J, leaving 7 bases unmatched. CDR1 and CDR2 from the germline V gene are SGHTA and FQGNSA. The DNA for the CDR3 is TGTGCCAGCAGCTTACAGAGCGGGAGAAGCGATACGCAGTATTTT. Residues: CASSLQSGRSDTQYF.

This chain links TRBV18 with TRBJ2-3, with D tentatively TRBD2 (5 bases). This CDR3 comprises 13 residues. Trimming left V 3 bases short and J 2 bases short, with 6 bases between. Germline V gives CDR1 KGHSH, CDR2 LQKENI. CDR3 DNA: TGTGCCAGCTCACCGGGAGACACAGATACGCAGTATTTT. This codes for CASSPGDTDTQYF.

The gene calls are TRBV28 and TRBJ1-2; D is undetermined. CDR1 and CDR2 (germline): MDHEN, SYDVKM. This CDR3 has 13 amino acids. Trimming pared 7 bases from V and 4 bases from J, leaving 13 bases between. CDR3 amino acids: CASKAGITYGYTF. The CDR3 DNA is TGTGCCAGCAAGGCGGGAATCACCTATGGCTACACCTTC.

This clone was seen a few times. The V and J genes are TRBV15 and TRBJ2-3; 11 bases align to TRBD2. The CDR3 runs 16 residues. The germline gives CDR1 LNHNV, CDR2 YYDKDF (reference sequence). V trimming: 1 base; J trimming: 4 bases; junction bases outside the gene matches: 4. CDR3 residues: CATSRATSGSPDTQYF. CDR3 in DNA: TGTGCCACCAGCAGAGCCACTAGCGGGAGCCCAGATACGCAGTATTTT.

The gene calls are TRBV6-5 and TRBJ1-1; D not certain. Trimming took off 0 bases at V and 4 bases at J, with 6 bases between the two ends. Germline CDR1 MNHEY, CDR2 SVGAGI. The CDR3 covers 13 residues. The CDR3 sequence: CASSYSLGTEAFF. In nucleotides, the CDR3 is TGTGCCAGCAGTTACTCTCTCGGCACTGAAGCTTTCTTT.

This chain joins TRBV30 and TRBJ1-3; 8 nucleotides match TRBD1. The germline V gene has CDR1 GTSNPN and CDR2 SVGIG (reference sequence). V lost 5 bases, J lost 4 bases, and 13 bases stayed unmatched. The CDR3 has 16 amino acids. The CDR3 DNA follows: TGTGCCTGGGGACTTCAGGGGGCTATCGGCGGAAACACCATATATTTT. This encodes CAWGLQGAIGGNTIYF.

This clone has only one observation. The gene calls are TRBV10-3 and TRBJ2-7, with 11 bases that match TRBD2. The J segment lost 4 bases and the V segment lost 0 bases, leaving 17 bases of the junction unmatched. The CDR3 contains 20 residues. The germline V gene has CDR1 ENHRY and CDR2 SYGVKD. The CDR3: CAISESLAAGTSGRGYEQYF. The CDR3, as DNA: TGTGCCATCAGTGAGTCTTTGGCCGCCGGGACTAGCGGAAGAGGGTACGAGCAGTACTTC.

The chain combines TRBV5-1 with TRBJ2-3; 7 nucleotides align to TRBD2. The CDR3 loop spans 14 amino acids. Germline V gives CDR1 SGHRS, CDR2 YFSETQ. The V and J ends lost 7 bases and 3 bases, in that order; junction bases with no gene match: 8. In DNA form, the CDR3 reads TGCGCCAGCCTACGGGGGGAGGAAACAGATACGCAGTATTTT. As protein: CASLRGEETDTQYF.

This clone occurred a few times. This rearrangement joins TRBV11-2 to TRBJ2-7; possible D gene TRBD2, 6 bases. Trimming left V 1 base short and J 5 bases short, with 18 bases between. The CDR3 loop spans 16 amino acids. Germline lookup yields CDR1 SGHAT and CDR2 FQNNGV. For the CDR3, the DNA is TGTGCCAGCAGCTTAGTACAATCGGCGGGACTGCACGAGCAGTACTTC. Its translation: CASSLVQSAGLHEQYF.

The chain employs TRBV9 and TRBJ2-7; D unresolved. Germline V gene lookup returns CDR1 SGDLS and CDR2 YYNGEE. Trimming pared 4 bases from V and 5 bases from J, leaving 19 bases between. This CDR3 is 15 amino acids long. The CDR3: CASSPATEVINEQYF. CDR3 in DNA: TGTGCCAGCAGCCCAGCGACTGAAGTCATTAACGAGCAGTACTTC.

The chain recombines TRBV6-5 with TRBJ2-2; 7 bases map to TRBD1. The J segment lost 4 bases and the V segment lost 4 bases, leaving 9 bases of the junction unmatched. The germline CDR1 and CDR2 sequences are MNHEY and SVGAGI. The CDR3 has 16 amino acids. The CDR3 sequence: CASSFKPGQTTGELFF. The DNA of the CDR3 is TGTGCCAGCAGTTTCAAACCGGGACAGACCACCGGGGAGCTGTTTTTT.